This is a list of T cell receptor beta chains from one sample in a study of shared clonotypes between healthy human individuals. Data came from immunoSEQ multiplex PCR; TCRdb stores just in-frame clones and leaves some out. This table holds approximately 1.4 million clones, 95% to 99% found once. Sequencing was done on a sample of naive CD4+ T cells sorted from blood. The receptors come from a man aged 25-45 years in good health. Both conserved end residues are part of each CDR3. The D gene is left open where the match is weak. Size tells how often a clone was seen (once, few, many) or the class of an expanded clone, and some rows leave it out.

clone size: .; D gene: TRBD2; V gene: TRBV11-3; J gene: TRBJ2-1; CDR3 DNA: TGTGCCAGCTCCAAAGGAAGCGGGAAGGCCTACAATGAGCAGTTCTTC; CDR3 protein: CASSKGSGKAYNEQFF
clone size: .; D gene: .; V gene: TRBV7-2; J gene: TRBJ2-7; CDR3 DNA: TGTGCCAGCAGCTACCGGGACACCCACTACGAGCAGTACTTC; CDR3 protein: CASSYRDTHYEQYF
clone size: .; D gene: .; V gene: TRBV18; J gene: TRBJ1-2; CDR3 DNA: TGTGCCAGCTCCGGTCTTAACTATGGCTACACCTTC; CDR3 protein: CASSGLNYGYTF
clone size: .; D gene: TRBD1; V gene: TRBV4-1; J gene: TRBJ2-1; CDR3 DNA: TGCGCCAGCAGCCCCCCGGGACAGGGGGTAAGGAAGAATGAGCAGTTCTTC; CDR3 protein: CASSPPGQGVRKNEQFF
clone size: .; D gene: .; V gene: TRBV7-8; J gene: TRBJ2-3; CDR3 DNA: TGTGCCAGCAGCTTAGCTGATTGGCAGGGCGAAGATACGCAGTATTTT; CDR3 protein: CASSLADWQGEDTQYF
clone size: .; D gene: .; V gene: TRBV4-3; J gene: TRBJ2-6; CDR3 DNA: TGCGCCAGCAGCCAAGACGGATGGTGGGGCGCTGGGGCCAACGTCCTGACTTTC; CDR3 protein: CASSQDGWWGAGANVLTF
clone size: .; D gene: TRBD1; V gene: TRBV6-6; J gene: TRBJ2-5; CDR3 DNA: TGTGCCAGCAGCCGGGACAGGGAGACCCAGTACTTC; CDR3 protein: CASSRDRETQYF
clone size: .; D gene: TRBD1; V gene: TRBV29-1; J gene: TRBJ2-5; CDR3 DNA: TGCAGCGCCGAGGGGGCTGGGGAGACCCAGTACTTC; CDR3 protein: CSAEGAGETQYF
clone size: .; D gene: .; V gene: TRBV4-1; J gene: TRBJ1-1; CDR3 DNA: .; CDR3 protein: CASSQVLRARTMNTEAFF
clone size: once; D gene: TRBD2; V gene: TRBV23-1; J gene: TRBJ2-1; CDR3 DNA: TGCGCCAGCAGTCAATCCGGGACGGGGACTAGCGGGAGGACATATTCAGCTTTCAATGAGCAGTTCTTC; CDR3 protein: CASSQSGTGTSGRTYSAFNEQFF
clone size: .; D gene: TRBD2; V gene: TRBV5-8; J gene: TRBJ2-3; CDR3 DNA: TGTGCCAGCAGCCGCGGGGAGCGGGACACAGATACGCAGTATTTT; CDR3 protein: CASSRGERDTDTQYF
clone size: .; D gene: TRBD1; V gene: TRBV9; J gene: TRBJ2-1; CDR3 DNA: TGTGCCAGCAGCGTGGCAGCTAGGGGGCACTGGAATGAGCAGTTCTTC; CDR3 protein: CASSVAARGHWNEQFF
clone size: .; D gene: TRBD1; V gene: TRBV18; J gene: TRBJ1-5; CDR3 DNA: TGTGCCAGCTCACCATTGGGACAGGGGTACGGGGCCCAGCATTTT; CDR3 protein: CASSPLGQGYGAQHF
clone size: .; D gene: .; V gene: TRBV18; J gene: TRBJ1-5; CDR3 DNA: TGTGCCAGCTCACCATCCGGCAATCAGCCCCAGCATTTT; CDR3 protein: CASSPSGNQPQHF
clone size: .; D gene: TRBD2; V gene: TRBV10-3; J gene: TRBJ2-3; CDR3 DNA: TGTGCCATCAGTGAAGGTAGCGGGAGGAGCACAGATACGCAGTATTTT; CDR3 protein: CAISEGSGRSTDTQYF
clone size: .; D gene: .; V gene: TRBV28; J gene: TRBJ2-1; CDR3 DNA: TGTGCCAGCAGGGGAGAGTACAATGAGCAGTTCTTC; CDR3 protein: CASRGEYNEQFF
clone size: .; D gene: TRBD1; V gene: TRBV10-3; J gene: TRBJ1-5; CDR3 DNA: TGTGCCATAGCGCCGCACCGGGACAGGGAATTAGGGAGCAATCAGCCCCAGCATTTT; CDR3 protein: CAIAPHRDRELGSNQPQHF
clone size: .; D gene: .; V gene: TRBV12-2; J gene: TRBJ2-2; CDR3 DNA: TGTGCAAGTCGCTCATCCGGGACTTCCACCGGGGAGCTGTTTTTT; CDR3 protein: CASRSSGTSTGELFF
clone size: .; D gene: .; V gene: TRBV9; J gene: TRBJ1-5; CDR3 DNA: TGTGCCAGCAGCAGTGGAGAACCCCCGAATCAGCCCCAGCATTTT; CDR3 protein: CASSSGEPPNQPQHF
clone size: .; D gene: .; V gene: TRBV25-1; J gene: TRBJ1-2; CDR3 DNA: TGTGCCAGCAGTGAAGGCGGCAACTATGGCTACACCTTC; CDR3 protein: CASSEGGNYGYTF
clone size: .; D gene: TRBD1; V gene: TRBV6-5; J gene: TRBJ2-7; CDR3 DNA: TGTGCCAGCAGTTACTCTCAGGGGGCGGTCGGTGAGCAGTACTTC; CDR3 protein: CASSYSQGAVGEQYF
clone size: .; D gene: TRBD1; V gene: TRBV6-5; J gene: TRBJ2-7; CDR3 DNA: TGTGCCAGCAATAAGGGGGCAGGGTCATCCTACGAGCAGTACTTC; CDR3 protein: CASNKGAGSSYEQYF
clone size: .; D gene: .; V gene: TRBV6-1; J gene: TRBJ1-1; CDR3 DNA: TGTGCCAGCAAAATCTATGGATGGGACACTGAAGCTTTCTTT; CDR3 protein: CASKIYGWDTEAFF
clone size: .; D gene: .; V gene: TRBV9; J gene: TRBJ2-7; CDR3 DNA: TGTGCCAGCAGCGTAGGGAGCTGGGGAGAGCAGTACTTC; CDR3 protein: CASSVGSWGEQYF
clone size: .; D gene: .; V gene: TRBV27; J gene: TRBJ1-2; CDR3 DNA: TGTGCCAGTATCTATGGCTACACCTTC; CDR3 protein: CASIYGYTF
clone size: .; D gene: TRBD2; V gene: TRBV18; J gene: TRBJ2-2; CDR3 DNA: TGTGCCAGCTCAGGAAACCAGGGACTAGCGACCGGGGAGCTGTTTTTT; CDR3 protein: CASSGNQGLATGELFF
clone size: once; D gene: TRBD2; V gene: TRBV9; J gene: TRBJ2-1; CDR3 DNA: TGTGCCAGCAGCGAGGGACTAGCGGGAGATGCTGAGCAGTTCTTC; CDR3 protein: CASSEGLAGDAEQFF
clone size: .; D gene: .; V gene: TRBV10-3; J gene: TRBJ1-2; CDR3 DNA: TGTGCCATCAGCTCCGGACTTGGCTATGGCTACACCTTC; CDR3 protein: CAISSGLGYGYTF
clone size: .; D gene: .; V gene: TRBV4-3; J gene: TRBJ2-7; CDR3 DNA: TGCGCCAGCAGCCAAGTCTCCCGCGACTACGAGCAGTACTTC; CDR3 protein: CASSQVSRDYEQYF
clone size: .; D gene: .; V gene: TRBV5-4; J gene: TRBJ2-7; CDR3 DNA: TGTGCCAGCAGCCCGCGGCCTCGGGGAACCGGTTCTTACGAGCAGTACTTC; CDR3 protein: CASSPRPRGTGSYEQYF
clone size: .; D gene: .; V gene: TRBV15; J gene: TRBJ2-1; CDR3 DNA: TGTGCCACCAGCAGAGCCCGTTTTAGTAATGAGCAGTTCTTC; CDR3 protein: CATSRARFSNEQFF
clone size: once; D gene: .; V gene: TRBV11-2; J gene: TRBJ2-1; CDR3 DNA: TGTGCCAGCAGCCCTATGGTCGGCAGTTACAATGAGCAGTTCTTC; CDR3 protein: CASSPMVGSYNEQFF
clone size: .; D gene: .; V gene: TRBV30; J gene: TRBJ2-3; CDR3 DNA: TGTGCCTGGGCGGCAGATACGCAGTATTTT; CDR3 protein: CAWAADTQYF
clone size: .; D gene: .; V gene: TRBV5-1; J gene: TRBJ1-1; CDR3 DNA: TGCGCCAGCAGCTTGGCAACAGGGAACACTGAAGCTTTCTTT; CDR3 protein: CASSLATGNTEAFF
clone size: once; D gene: TRBD2; V gene: TRBV5-1; J gene: TRBJ2-1; CDR3 DNA: TGCGCCAGCAGCTCCCCAGCGGGAGGGCCGTACAATGAGCAGTTCTTC; CDR3 protein: CASSSPAGGPYNEQFF
clone size: once; D gene: .; V gene: TRBV2; J gene: TRBJ2-7; CDR3 DNA: TGTGCCAGTGTAGATCCCAGCGGAGCCAACGAGCAGTACTTC; CDR3 protein: CASVDPSGANEQYF
clone size: .; D gene: TRBD2; V gene: TRBV29-1; J gene: TRBJ2-3; CDR3 DNA: TGCAGCGTACGACTAGCGGGAGTGACAGATACGCAGTATTTT; CDR3 protein: CSVRLAGVTDTQYF
clone size: .; D gene: TRBD1; V gene: TRBV5-1; J gene: TRBJ2-7; CDR3 DNA: TGCGCCAGCAGCCAACAGGGGCCCTCCTACGAGCAGTACTTC; CDR3 protein: CASSQQGPSYEQYF
clone size: .; D gene: TRBD2; V gene: TRBV4-1; J gene: TRBJ2-1; CDR3 DNA: TGCGCCAGCAGCCAACCTTGGGCGATTGGCAGCGGGAGGGAGCTACGGAATGAGCAGTTCTTC; CDR3 protein: CASSQPWAIGSGRELRNEQFF
clone size: .; D gene: .; V gene: TRBV19; J gene: TRBJ2-7; CDR3 DNA: TGTGCCAGTAGTATGATCACAGGGCACTCCTACGAGCAGTACTTC; CDR3 protein: CASSMITGHSYEQYF
clone size: .; D gene: .; V gene: TRBV14; J gene: TRBJ2-3; CDR3 DNA: TGTGCCAGCAGCCCAAAAGCAGATACGCAGTATTTT; CDR3 protein: CASSPKADTQYF
clone size: .; D gene: .; V gene: TRBV5-1; J gene: TRBJ2-1; CDR3 DNA: TGCGCCAGCAGCTTGATTCCCCTAAACCACAATGAGCAGTTCTTC; CDR3 protein: CASSLIPLNHNEQFF
clone size: once; D gene: .; V gene: TRBV5-4; J gene: TRBJ1-4; CDR3 DNA: TGTGCCAGCAGCTTGCTGGACCAAAGGGAAAAACTGTTTTTT; CDR3 protein: CASSLLDQREKLFF